Following are 29 T cell receptor beta chains from one sample sequenced in a study of CD8 T cells in ankylosing spondylitis. TCRdb called the 5' RACE reads again in MiXCR, with one record for every CDR3 protein. The sample lists some 130,000 distinct CDR3 sequences, around 13% occurring once. Material: blood, either unsorted or a sorted T cell fraction (not recorded which). The receptors derive from a female donor with ankylosing spondylitis or in good health (not recorded which).

The chain employs TRBV14 and TRBJ2-7, with 8 bases matching TRBD1. Germline values: CDR1 SGHDN, CDR2 FVKESK. There are 16 residues in the CDR3. V shed 0 bases and J 2 bases; nucleotides not matched to a gene: 6. As DNA, the CDR3 is TGTGCCAGCAGCCAAGAATACAGGGGGTCCCCCTACGAGCAGTACTTC. This gives the protein CASSQEYRGSPYEQYF.

This clonotype was seen a few times. The chain has TRBV10-3 and TRBJ1-2, with D hard to call. The length of the CDR3 is 17 residues. CDR1 is ENHRY and CDR2 is SYGVKD in the germline V gene. Trimming stripped 10 bases from V and 1 base from J, with 25 bases between. CDR3 sequence: CATLDRQAAIFNYGYTF. CDR3 bases: TGTGCCACCCTGGATCGCCAGGCGGCAATATTTAACTATGGCTACACCTTC.

Many counts were recorded for this clonotype. The chain links TRBV20-1 to TRBJ1-5; a weak D match, TRBD1 (5 bases). The germline CDR1 and CDR2 sequences are DFQATT and SNEGSKA (reference sequence). This CDR3 has 13 amino acids. The V and J ends lost 7 bases and 2 bases respectively, with 12 bases between them. The CDR3 here is CSVPRGGNQPQHF. The CDR3 DNA is TGCAGTGTCCCACGGGGGGGCAATCAGCCCCAGCATTTT.

The chain is built from TRBV7-9 and TRBJ1-2; the D gene is possibly TRBD1 (5 bases). The CDR3 is made up of 17 amino acids. Trimming removed 1 base from V and 1 base from J, with 16 bases in between. CDR1 and CDR2 (germline): SEHNR, FQNEAQ (reference sequence). This CDR3 reads CASSLGGDLDLNYGYTF. CDR3 in DNA: TGTGCCAGCAGCTTAGGAGGGGATCTGGACCTTAACTATGGCTACACCTTC.

This chain connects TRBV5-1 to TRBJ2-7; tentatively, D is TRBD2 (6 bases). Germline V lookup: CDR1 SGHRS, CDR2 YFSETQ. This CDR3 has 15 amino acids. Deletions cut 1 base from V and 6 bases from J, with 17 bases between. The CDR3 loop reads CASSLTRAAGFEQYF. CDR3 sequence (DNA): TGCGCCAGCAGCTTGACCCGGGCTGCGGGATTCGAGCAGTACTTC.

The CDR3 DNA is TGTGCCAGCAGCTTAGCAGGGTCCGGGGATGAGCAGTTCTTC. This codes for CASSLAGSGDEQFF. V gene TRBV7-9 combines with J gene TRBJ2-1; D possibly corresponds to TRBD2 (5 bases). Germline V lookup: CDR1 SEHNR, CDR2 FQNEAQ (reference sequence). V was clipped by 0 bases and J by 8 bases, with 11 bases between them. This CDR3 has 14 residues.

This clonotype appeared many times. J is TRBJ2-2 and V is TRBV27, with 9 bases aligning to TRBD1. V was pared by 2 bases and J by 7 bases, with 17 bases of the junction left unmatched. The germline V gene encodes CDR1 MNHEY and CDR2 SMNVEV (reference sequence). CDR3 length equals 19 residues. In DNA form, the CDR3 reads TGTGCCAGCAGTTTAGCGCCCCCAAACAGGGGGCGGTCAGACGGGGAGCTGTTTTTT. This gives the protein CASSLAPPNRGRSDGELFF.

This clonotype showed up just a few times. This sequence joins TRBV3-1 and TRBJ2-3, with TRBD2 matching over 8 bases. Looked up from germline, CDR1 is LGHDT and CDR2 is YNNKEL (reference sequence). This CDR3 spans 16 amino acids. Losses at the gene ends were 1 base for V and 2 bases for J; bases not matched to a gene: 5. The CDR3 is CASSQGGGGPTDTQYF. CDR3 sequence (DNA): TGTGCCAGCAGCCAAGGTGGCGGGGGGCCCACAGATACGCAGTATTTT.

The CDR3 protein is CASRTGESNQPQHF. The CDR3 DNA reads TGTGCCAGCAGGACCGGGGAGAGCAATCAGCCCCAGCATTTT. The chain joins TRBV27 to TRBJ1-5; D gene unclear. V lost 6 bases, J lost 1 base, and 10 bases lay in between. This CDR3 region has 14 residues. Germline CDR1 reads MNHEY; CDR2 reads SMNVEV (reference sequence).

The sample holds many counts of this clonotype. The gene calls are TRBV20-1 and TRBJ2-7; no reliable D call. The CDR3 has 12 amino acids. Germline CDR1 is DFQATT and CDR2 is SNEGSKA (reference sequence). V was cut by 4 bases and J by 0 bases, with 7 bases left in between. CDR3 nucleotides: TGCAGTGCTAAGCGTAGCTCCTACGAGCAGTACTTC. Protein sequence: CSAKRSSYEQYF.

The sample holds many counts of this clonotype. This rearrangement joins TRBV5-1 to TRBJ1-1, with no clear D. There are 13 residues in the CDR3. Trimming took 0 bases from V and 1 from J, leaving 4 bases between them. Germline V gene lookup returns CDR1 SGHRS and CDR2 YFSETQ. In nucleotides, the CDR3 is TGCGCCAGCAGCTTGGCTTCGAACACTGAAGCTTTCTTT. Translation gives CASSLASNTEAFF.

The chain carries TRBV30 and TRBJ2-3; 7 bases are a match to TRBD1. The CDR3 is 15 residues long. CDR1 and CDR2 (germline): GTSNPN, SVGIG (reference sequence). With 0 bases clipped from V and 0 bases from J, the junction kept 3 bases outside the gene matches. The CDR3 protein is CAWSVGDRSTDTQYF. CDR3 nucleotides: TGTGCCTGGAGTGTTGGGGACAGAAGCACAGATACGCAGTATTTT.

This clonotype has at least ten counts. The chain joins TRBV15 to TRBJ2-7; D remains unclear. The V and J ends lost 0 bases and 0 bases respectively, with 9 bases between them. Germline lookup yields CDR1 LNHNV and CDR2 YYDKDF (reference sequence). The CDR3 runs to 15 residues. Written as DNA, the CDR3 is TGTGCCACCAGCAGAGAAAAGGGCTTCTCCTACGAGCAGTACTTC. Its protein is CATSREKGFSYEQYF.

This clonotype was picked up many times. The chain has TRBV5-5 and TRBJ2-7; tentative D call: TRBD1 (7 bases). The CDR3 contains 15 residues. V lost 3 bases and J 4 bases, leaving 17 bases between the germline ends. Germline CDR1 reads SGHKS; CDR2 reads YYEKEE (reference sequence). The CDR3 spells CASSWMEGAIYEQYF. Written as DNA, the CDR3 is TGTGCCAGCAGCTGGATGGAGGGGGCAATTTACGAGCAGTACTTC.

This clonotype was detected ten times or more. This rearrangement joins TRBV20-1 to TRBJ2-3; no clear D gene. Per germline, CDR1 DFQATT and CDR2 SNEGSKA (reference sequence). This CDR3 is built from 16 residues. The V and J ends lost 2 bases and 7 bases respectively, with 22 bases between them. This CDR3 reads CSARQATSSFGYTQYF. The DNA of the CDR3 is TGCAGTGCTAGACAAGCGACCAGCTCGTTCGGGTATACGCAGTATTTT.

The rearrangement uses TRBV7-3 and TRBJ2-1; TRBD1 matches 7 bases. The CDR3 contains 15 residues. Germline-derived CDR1 and CDR2 are SGHTA and FQGTGA. Trimming at V came to 4 bases and at J to 4 bases, leaving 7 bases not matched to a gene. The CDR3 loop is CASSSLPGQYNEQFF. CDR3 in DNA: TGTGCCAGCAGCTCACTCCCGGGACAGTACAATGAGCAGTTCTTC.

In its sample, this clonotype was seen many times. The chain recombines TRBV5-1 with TRBJ2-7; 8 bases match TRBD1. The CDR3 is 14 amino acids. With V trimmed by 6 bases and J by 1 base, 6 bases remained unmatched. Germline V CDR1 and CDR2: SGHRS, YFSETQ. The CDR3 protein is CASNGDRPSYEQYF. In nucleotides, the CDR3 is TGCGCCAGCAATGGGGACAGGCCATCCTACGAGCAGTACTTC. Looking up the rest from reference TRBV5-1 and TRBJ2-7 gives the full variable domain: KAGVTQTPRYLIKTRGQQVTLSCSPISGHRSVSWYQQTPGQGLQFLFEYFSETQRNKGNFPGRFSGRQFSNSRSEMNVSTLELGDSALYLCASNGDRPSYEQYFGPGTRLTVT.

The genes are TRBV6-1 and TRBJ1-3; unclear D gene. From germline, CDR1 is MNHNS and CDR2 SASEGT. The CDR3 runs 15 residues. Trimming shortened V by 6 bases and J by 4 bases, and 16 bases separated the two germline ends. In DNA form, the CDR3 reads TGTGCCAGCAGGACGGCTCTCCCGGGAGGAAACACCATATATTTT. Amino acid sequence: CASRTALPGGNTIYF.

This clonotype has more than one count but fewer than ten. In DNA, the CDR3 is TGTGCCAGCAGCAAATGTGACAGGGGGCTATCTAGCGGTGGTGCGTACTTC. The encoded protein is CASSKCDRGLSSGGAYF. V and J are TRBV21-1 and TRBJ2-7; the table gives TRBD1 as D, unverified against the DNA. TRBV21-1 is assigned pseudogene status. This CDR3 comprises 17 residues.

In its sample, this clonotype was seen many times. This sequence joins TRBV9 and TRBJ2-3, with D tentatively TRBD1 or TRBD2 (5 bases each). Looked up from germline, CDR1 is SGDLS and CDR2 is YYNGEE. CDR3 size: 13 residues. Trimming took 0 bases from V and 9 from J, leaving 11 bases between them. The CDR3 region has the DNA TGTGCCAGCAGCGTAGATGAGGGGCCGACGCAGTATTTT. Its protein is CASSVDEGPTQYF.

The chain is built from TRBV19 and TRBJ2-2; TRBD1 is a possible D gene (5 bases). V gave up 4 bases and J gave up 7 bases, with 13 bases separating them. The germline V gene has CDR1 LNHDA and CDR2 SQIVND (reference sequence). This CDR3 is 14 amino acids long. CDR3 protein: CASSKGRVNGELFF. The CDR3 DNA is TGTGCCAGTAGTAAAGGCAGGGTGAACGGGGAGCTGTTTTTT.

This clonotype was picked up one time. This sequence may be a read error, since a much larger clone differs from it by one base. The rearrangement uses TRBV5-1 and TRBJ1-5; maybe TRBD1 (6 bases). Per germline, CDR1 SGHRS and CDR2 YFSETQ. CDR3 length equals 15 residues. V shed 3 bases and J shed 4 bases, with 14 bases lying between them. The CDR3 nucleotides read TGCGCCAGCAGCTCGGGAGGACAGAAGAATCAGCCCCAGCATTTT. Residues: CASSSGGQKNQPQHF. Drawing the rest from reference TRBV5-1 and TRBJ1-5, the complete variable domain is KAGVTQTPRYLIKTRGQQVTLSCSPISGHRSVSWYQQTPGQGLQFLFEYFSETQRNKGNFPGRFSGRQFSNSRSEMNVSTLELGDSALYLCASSSGGQKNQPQHFGDGTRLSIL.

In this sample, this clonotype turned up many times. The chain is built from TRBV7-9 and TRBJ1-1, with 10 bases lining up with TRBD1. The CDR3 sequence is 16 residues long. CDR1 is SEHNR and CDR2 is FQNEAQ in the germline V gene (reference sequence). The V segment lost 0 bases and the J segment 5 bases; nucleotides outside the gene matches: 6. The CDR3, as DNA: TGTGCCAGCAGCTTAGCGCCGGGACAGGGGAAGACTGAAGCTTTCTTT. Its protein product is CASSLAPGQGKTEAFF.

The V gene is TRBV20-1, the J gene TRBJ1-1, with D uncertain. CDR1 and CDR2 from the germline V gene are DFQATT and SNEGSKA (reference sequence). The V and J ends lost 3 bases and 1 base respectively, with 12 bases between them. This CDR3 region has 14 residues. DNA of the CDR3: TGCAGTGCTAGCATTGGAGGAAGGAACACTGAAGCTTTCTTT. Residues: CSASIGGRNTEAFF.

V gene TRBV9 combines with J gene TRBJ1-5; D may be TRBD1 (5 bases). The ends were cut back, 3 bases at V and 7 bases at J, with 14 bases in the middle. Germline values: CDR1 SGDLS, CDR2 YYNGEE. The CDR3 runs 14 residues. The CDR3 reads CASSAGPGVQPQHF. The CDR3 nucleotides read TGTGCCAGCAGCGCCGGTCCGGGGGTACAGCCCCAGCATTTT.

A few counts support this clonotype. The V call is TRBV27, the J call TRBJ1-2; D possibly corresponds to TRBD1 (5 bases). Trimming removed 6 bases at V and 2 bases at J, with 22 bases between. Germline V gene lookup returns CDR1 MNHEY and CDR2 SMNVEV (reference sequence). CDR3 length: 17 residues. CDR3 residues: CASRPLLPGPKNYGYTF. The CDR3 DNA is TGTGCCAGCAGACCGTTACTACCGGGACCCAAGAACTATGGCTACACCTTC.

CDR3 sequence reads: CATSRVTSGSGANVLTF. The CDR3 DNA sequence: TGTGCCACCAGCAGAGTTACATCTGGCTCTGGGGCCAACGTCCTGACTTTC. V usage is TRBV15 and J usage is TRBJ2-6; unclear D gene. CDR1 LNHNV and CDR2 YYDKDF come from the germline V gene (reference sequence). Trimming stripped 1 base from V and 0 bases from J, with 10 bases between. CDR3 length equals 17 residues.

In its sample, this clonotype was seen a few times. This chain uses TRBV5-1 with TRBJ2-7; TRBD1 is a possible D gene (6 bases). The germline V gene encodes CDR1 SGHRS and CDR2 YFSETQ. V was trimmed by 2 bases and J by 2 bases, leaving 8 bases between them. The CDR3 runs to 13 residues. CDR3 in amino acids: CASSLRQAYEQYF. In nucleotides, the CDR3 is TGCGCCAGCAGCTTAAGACAGGCCTACGAGCAGTACTTC.

This clonotype showed up many times. The J gene is TRBJ1-5, the V gene TRBV9; D perhaps matches TRBD1 (6 bases). Trimming left V 3 bases short and J 7 bases short, with 17 bases between. The CDR3 is 15 amino acids. Germline values: CDR1 SGDLS, CDR2 YYNGEE. This chain's CDR3 is CASSEGSGVGQPQHF. The CDR3 DNA is TGTGCCAGCAGCGAGGGGTCAGGGGTAGGACAGCCCCAGCATTTT.